This T cell receptor beta chain was profiled in a study of control samples from healthy donors and cancer patients. Profiled with immunoSEQ multiplex PCR; TCRdb holds only in-frame clones, not every one. The sample holds some 76,000 clones, about nine tenths seen once. The CDR3 runs to 13 residues. V was pared by 1 base and J by 4 bases, with 7 bases between. CDR1 is LGHDT and CDR2 is YNNKEL in the germline V gene (reference sequence). The sample taken for sequencing was PBMCs. This clonotype was obtained from a man aged 55 to 70 with lung cancer. The V gene is TRBV3-1 (or the pseudogene TRBV3-2), the J gene TRBJ1-2, with D unclear. The CDR3 sequence is CASSQGGFYGYTF. The CDR3 DNA reads as TGTGCCAGCAGCCAAGGTGGGTTCTATGGCTACACCTTC.